The 10 T cell receptor beta chains below all came from one sample that was sequenced in a study of T cell repertoires in cytomegalovirus infection. TCRdb reprocessed the reads with MiXCR, giving one entry per CDR3 protein. The sample consists of 300,000 or so distinct CDR3 sequences, about a quarter of them appearing once. The sample taken for sequencing was PBMCs. The receptors stem from a human donor in good health (CMV status not recorded). Some clones in this sample may be carry-over from other donors' samples.

The chain recombines TRBV7-9 with TRBJ2-7; 9 bases line up with TRBD1. CDR1 is SEHNR, CDR2 FQNEAQ, per germline (reference sequence). V was clipped by 2 bases and J by 4 bases; unmatched bases: 3. The CDR3 has 14 amino acids. This CDR3 reads CASSLRQGVYEQYF. CDR3 in DNA: TGTGCCAGCAGCTTACGACAGGGGGTTTACGAGCAGTACTTC.

There are many counts of this clonotype. V usage is TRBV28 and J usage is TRBJ1-1, with D possibly matching TRBD1 (5 bases). The CDR3 length is 12 residues. Trimming removed 6 bases from V and 1 base from J, with 6 bases in between. Germline assignment: CDR1 MDHEN and CDR2 SYDVKM. Here the CDR3 reads CASRGGNTEAFF. The DNA of the CDR3 is TGTGCCAGCAGGGGGGGGAACACTGAAGCTTTCTTT.

The chain links TRBV7-4 to TRBJ2-1; perhaps D is TRBD1 or TRBD2 (5 bases each). CDR1 is SGHVT and CDR2 is SQSDAQ in the germline V gene. The CDR3 is 16 residues long. Trimming took off 1 base at V and 4 bases at J, with 14 bases between the two ends. The chain's CDR3 is CASSLDSGSIYNEQFF. The CDR3 nucleotides read TGTGCCAGCAGCTTAGATTCAGGGAGTATTTACAATGAGCAGTTCTTC.

The V gene is TRBV5-6, the J gene TRBJ1-5; TRBD1 matches at 7 bases. The CDR3 is made up of 16 amino acids. The V segment lost 2 bases and the J segment 1 base; nucleotides outside the gene matches: 6. Looked up from germline, CDR1 is SGHDT and CDR2 is YYEEEE. The DNA of the CDR3 is TGTGCCAGCAGCTTCACAGGGGCCGTAAGCAATCAGCCCCAGCATTTT. Protein: CASSFTGAVSNQPQHF. Full variable domain (rest looked up from reference TRBV5-6 and TRBJ1-5): DAGVTQSPTHLIKTRGQQVTLRCSPKSGHDTVSWYQQALGQGPQFIFQYYEEEERQRGNFPDRFSGHQFPNYSSELNVNALLLGDSALYLCASSFTGAVSNQPQHFGDGTRLSIL.

As regards this clonotype: This sequence may be a read error, since a much larger clone differs from it by one base. This sequence joins TRBV7-9 and TRBJ1-1, with 7 bases identical to TRBD1. The V gene end was trimmed by 4 bases and the J gene end by 10 bases; junction bases not matched to a gene: 18. The CDR3 has 16 residues. The germline V gene encodes CDR1 SEHNR and CDR2 FQNEAQ (reference sequence). The CDR3 nucleotides are TGTGCCAGCAGCTCAAACCGAAGACAGGGTTGGAGAGCAGCTTTCTTT. Translated, it gives CASSSNRRQGWRAAFF.

This clonotype was observed at least ten times. The V gene is TRBV28, the J gene TRBJ2-7; 8 nucleotides match TRBD1. The CDR3 is made up of 13 amino acids. With V trimmed by 6 bases and J by 2 bases, 3 bases remained unmatched. The germline CDR1 and CDR2 sequences are MDHEN and SYDVKM. The chain's CDR3 is CASRATGAYEQYF. DNA of the CDR3: TGTGCCAGCAGGGCGACAGGGGCCTACGAGCAGTACTTC.

In its sample, this clonotype was seen a few times. The rearrangement links TRBV6-5 to TRBJ1-5; a weak D match, TRBD1 (5 bases). This CDR3 region has 14 residues. V was trimmed by 5 bases and J by 4 bases, leaving 12 bases between them. Germline-derived CDR1 and CDR2 are MNHEY and SVGAGI. The CDR3, as DNA: TGTGCCAGCAGTCGCGGCAGGGTGAATCAGCCCCAGCATTTT. Encoded protein: CASSRGRVNQPQHF.

The chain is built from TRBV4-1 and TRBJ1-4, with D possibly being TRBD1 (5 bases). Germline V lookup: CDR1 MGHRA, CDR2 YSYEKL. The length of the CDR3 is 16 residues. Trimming took 0 bases from V and 3 from J, leaving 11 bases between them. The CDR3 reads CASSQETDSSNEKLFF. CDR3 sequence (DNA): TGCGCCAGCAGCCAAGAGACCGACAGTTCTAATGAAAAACTGTTTTTT.

This clonotype was picked up one time. This chain connects TRBV7-4 to TRBJ2-7, with TRBD2 matching 7 bases. After removal of 5 bases from V and 2 bases from J, the junction contained 6 bases not matched to a gene. CDR1 and CDR2 (germline): SGHVT, SQSDAQ. The CDR3 is 14 amino acids. CDR3 bases: TGTGCCAGCAGCCAGGACGGGACTACCTACGAGCAGTACTTC. The encoded protein is CASSQDGTTYEQYF.

This clonotype was counted many times. The V and J genes are TRBV7-2 and TRBJ1-2; TRBD1 might be the D (5 bases). The CDR3 covers 13 residues. Trimming removed 5 bases from V and 2 bases from J, with 9 bases in between. Germline V gene sequence: CDR1 SGHTA, CDR2 FQGNSA. This CDR3 is CASSRDSNYGYTF. In DNA, the CDR3 is TGTGCCAGCAGCCGAGACAGCAACTATGGCTACACCTTC.